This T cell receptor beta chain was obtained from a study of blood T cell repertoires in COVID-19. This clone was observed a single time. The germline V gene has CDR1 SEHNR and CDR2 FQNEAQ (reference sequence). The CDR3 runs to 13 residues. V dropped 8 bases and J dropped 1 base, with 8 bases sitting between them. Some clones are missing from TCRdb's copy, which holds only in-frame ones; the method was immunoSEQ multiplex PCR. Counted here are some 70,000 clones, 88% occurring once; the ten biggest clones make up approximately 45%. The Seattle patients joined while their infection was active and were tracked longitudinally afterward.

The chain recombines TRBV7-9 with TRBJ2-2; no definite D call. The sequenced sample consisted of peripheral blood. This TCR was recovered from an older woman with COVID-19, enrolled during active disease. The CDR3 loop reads CASAVRNTGELFF. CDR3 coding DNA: TGTGCCAGCGCGGTCCGGAACACCGGGGAGCTGTTTTTT. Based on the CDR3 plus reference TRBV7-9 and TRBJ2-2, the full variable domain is DTGVSQNPRHKITKRGQNVTFRCDPISEHNRLYWYRQTLGQGPEFLTYFQNEAQLEKSRLLSDRFSAERPKGSFSTLEIQRTEQGDSAMYLCASAVRNTGELFFGEGSRLTVL.